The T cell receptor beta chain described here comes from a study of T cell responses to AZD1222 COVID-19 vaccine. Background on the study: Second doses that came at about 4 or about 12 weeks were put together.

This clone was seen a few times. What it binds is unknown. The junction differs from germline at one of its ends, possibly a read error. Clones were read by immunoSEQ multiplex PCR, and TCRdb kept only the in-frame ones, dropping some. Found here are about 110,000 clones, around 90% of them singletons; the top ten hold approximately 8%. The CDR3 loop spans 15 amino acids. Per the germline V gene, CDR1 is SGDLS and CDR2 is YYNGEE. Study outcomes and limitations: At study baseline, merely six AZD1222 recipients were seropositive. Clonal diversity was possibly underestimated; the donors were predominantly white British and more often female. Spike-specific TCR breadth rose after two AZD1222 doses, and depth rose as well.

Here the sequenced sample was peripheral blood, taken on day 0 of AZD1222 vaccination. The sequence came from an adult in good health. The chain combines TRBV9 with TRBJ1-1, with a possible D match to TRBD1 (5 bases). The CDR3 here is CASSVVGGWNSEAFF. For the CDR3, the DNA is TGTGCCAGCAGCGTAGTCGGGGGTTGGAACTCTGAAGCTTTCTTT.